This T cell receptor (beta chain) stems from a study of sequential checkpoint blockade in melanoma. This clone has just a few counts. The data were produced by immunoSEQ multiplex PCR, yet TCRdb's version contains in-frame clones alone and is incomplete. Here the sample spans some 17,000 clones, about 74% being singletons. Described treatment: randomized to nivolumab then ipilimumab (arm A) or the reverse (arm B). The sequence derives from a human donor with melanoma. The source was CD8+ T cells sorted from blood (inferred from file names), collected from a patient given nivolumab and ipilimumab in sequence.

The CDR3 reads CASGLATLAASTDTQYF. The CDR3 region has the DNA TGTGCTAGTGGTTTGGCCACCTTAGCGGCTAGCACAGATACGCAGTATTTT. The rearrangement joins TRBV12-5 to TRBJ2-3; D might be TRBD2 (6 bases). CDR1 and CDR2 from the germline V gene are LGHNT and FRNRAP. The CDR3 runs 17 residues. The V end was cut by 1 base, the J end by 0 bases, with 14 bases between.